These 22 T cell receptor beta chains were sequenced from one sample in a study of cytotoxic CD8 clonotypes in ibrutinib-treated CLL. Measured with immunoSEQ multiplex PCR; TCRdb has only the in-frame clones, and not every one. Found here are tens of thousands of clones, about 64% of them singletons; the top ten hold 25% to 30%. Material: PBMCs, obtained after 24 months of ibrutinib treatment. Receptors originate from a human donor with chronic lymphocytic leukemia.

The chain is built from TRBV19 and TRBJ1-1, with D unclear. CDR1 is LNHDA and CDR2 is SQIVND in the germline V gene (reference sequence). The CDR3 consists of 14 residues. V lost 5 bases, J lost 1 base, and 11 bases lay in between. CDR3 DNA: TGTGCCAGTAGTTCCACCCAGAGGAACACTGAAGCTTTCTTT. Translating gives CASSSTQRNTEAFF.

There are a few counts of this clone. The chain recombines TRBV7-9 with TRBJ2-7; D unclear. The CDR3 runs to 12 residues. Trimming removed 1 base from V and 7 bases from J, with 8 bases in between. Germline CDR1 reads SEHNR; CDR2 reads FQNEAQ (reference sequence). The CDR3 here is CASSLVSYEQYF. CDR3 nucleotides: TGTGCCAGCAGCTTAGTTTCGTATGAGCAGTACTTC. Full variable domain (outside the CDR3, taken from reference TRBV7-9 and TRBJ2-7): DTGVSQNPRHKITKRGQNVTFRCDPISEHNRLYWYRQTLGQGPEFLTYFQNEAQLEKSRLLSDRFSAERPKGSFSTLEIQRTEQGDSAMYLCASSLVSYEQYFGPGTRLTVT.

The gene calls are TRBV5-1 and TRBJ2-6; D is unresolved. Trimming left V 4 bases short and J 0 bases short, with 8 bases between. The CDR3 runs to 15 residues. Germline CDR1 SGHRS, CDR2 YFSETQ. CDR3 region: CASSDASSGANVLTF. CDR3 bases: TGCGCCAGCAGCGACGCCAGCTCTGGGGCCAACGTCCTGACTTTC.

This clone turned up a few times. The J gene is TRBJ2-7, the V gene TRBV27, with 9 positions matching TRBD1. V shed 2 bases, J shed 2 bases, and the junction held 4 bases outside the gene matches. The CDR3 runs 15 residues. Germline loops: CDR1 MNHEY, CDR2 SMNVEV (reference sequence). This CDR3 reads CASSLGQGQAYEQYF. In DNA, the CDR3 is TGTGCCAGCAGTTTAGGACAGGGGCAAGCCTACGAGCAGTACTTC.

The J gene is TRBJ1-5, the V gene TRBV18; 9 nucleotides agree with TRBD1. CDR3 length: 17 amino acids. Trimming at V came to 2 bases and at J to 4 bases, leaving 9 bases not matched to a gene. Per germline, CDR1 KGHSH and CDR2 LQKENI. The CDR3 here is CASSPSNPGQGNQPQHF. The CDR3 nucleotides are TGTGCCAGCTCACCAAGTAATCCGGGACAGGGAAATCAGCCCCAGCATTTT.

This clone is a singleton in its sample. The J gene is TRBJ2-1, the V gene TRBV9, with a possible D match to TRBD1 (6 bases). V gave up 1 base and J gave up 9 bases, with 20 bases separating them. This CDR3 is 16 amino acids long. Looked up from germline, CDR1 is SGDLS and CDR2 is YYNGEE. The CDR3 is CASSVSRGGPDSEQFF. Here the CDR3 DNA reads TGTGCCAGCAGCGTATCACGGGGTGGGCCGGACAGTGAGCAGTTCTTC. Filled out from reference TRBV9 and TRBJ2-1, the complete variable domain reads DSGVTQTPKHLITATGQRVTLRCSPRSGDLSVYWYQQSLDQGLQFLIQYYNGEERAKGNILERFSAQQFPDLHSELNLSSLELGDSALYFCASSVSRGGPDSEQFFGPGTRLTVL.

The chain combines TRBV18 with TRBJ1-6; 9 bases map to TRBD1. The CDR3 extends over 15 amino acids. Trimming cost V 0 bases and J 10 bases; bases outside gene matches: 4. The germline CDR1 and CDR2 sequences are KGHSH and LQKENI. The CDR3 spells CASSPPGQGLSPLHF. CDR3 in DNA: TGTGCCAGCTCACCACCGGGACAGGGTTTATCACCCCTCCACTTT.

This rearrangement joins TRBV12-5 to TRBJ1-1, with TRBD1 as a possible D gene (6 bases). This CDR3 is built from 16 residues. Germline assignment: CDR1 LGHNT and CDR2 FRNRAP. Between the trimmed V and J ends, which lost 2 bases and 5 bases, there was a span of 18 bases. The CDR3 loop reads CASGLPSGGQGTEAFF. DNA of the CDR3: TGTGCTAGTGGTTTGCCAAGTGGGGGGCAAGGGACTGAAGCTTTCTTT.

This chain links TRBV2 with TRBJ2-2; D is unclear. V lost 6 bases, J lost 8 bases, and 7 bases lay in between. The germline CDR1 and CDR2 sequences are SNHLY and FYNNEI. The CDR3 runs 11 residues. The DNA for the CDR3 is TGTGCCAGCAGCAGCATGGGGGAGCTGTTTTTT. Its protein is CASSSMGELFF.

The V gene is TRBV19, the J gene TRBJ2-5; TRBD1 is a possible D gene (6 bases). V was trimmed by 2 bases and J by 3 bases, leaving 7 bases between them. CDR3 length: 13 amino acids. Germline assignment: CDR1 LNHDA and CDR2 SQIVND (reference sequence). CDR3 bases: TGTGCCAGTAGTATAAGACAGGAAGAGACCCAGTACTTC. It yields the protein CASSIRQEETQYF.

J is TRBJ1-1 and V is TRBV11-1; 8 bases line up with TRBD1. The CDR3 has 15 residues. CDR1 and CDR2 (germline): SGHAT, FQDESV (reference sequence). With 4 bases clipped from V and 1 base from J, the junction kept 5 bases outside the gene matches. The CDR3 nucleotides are TGTGCCAGCAGCTATGGACAGGGCTGGAACACTGAAGCTTTCTTT. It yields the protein CASSYGQGWNTEAFF.

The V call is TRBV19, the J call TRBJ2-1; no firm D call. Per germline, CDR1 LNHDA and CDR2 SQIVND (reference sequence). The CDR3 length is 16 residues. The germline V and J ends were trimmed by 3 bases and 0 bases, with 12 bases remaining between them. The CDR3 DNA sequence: TGTGCCAGTAGTATCTACTTTGCGAGCTCCTACAATGAGCAGTTCTTC. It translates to CASSIYFASSYNEQFF.

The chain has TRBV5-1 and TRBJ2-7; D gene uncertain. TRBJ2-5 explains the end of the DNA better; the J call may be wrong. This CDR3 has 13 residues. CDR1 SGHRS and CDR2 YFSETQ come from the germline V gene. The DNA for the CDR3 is TGCGCCAGCAGTCAAACCTCTGAAGTGACCCAGTACTTC. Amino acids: CASSQTSEVTQYF.

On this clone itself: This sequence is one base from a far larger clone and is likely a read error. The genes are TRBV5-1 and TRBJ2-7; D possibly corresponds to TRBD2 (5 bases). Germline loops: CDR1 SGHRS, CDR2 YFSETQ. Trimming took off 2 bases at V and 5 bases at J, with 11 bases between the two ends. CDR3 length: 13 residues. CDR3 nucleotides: TGCGCCAGCAGCTTCGGGGTGAGGAACGAGCAGTACTTC. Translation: CASSFGVRNEQYF.

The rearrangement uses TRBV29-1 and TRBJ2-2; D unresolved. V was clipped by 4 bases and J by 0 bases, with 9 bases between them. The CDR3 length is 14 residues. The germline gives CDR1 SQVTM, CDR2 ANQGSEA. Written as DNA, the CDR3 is TGCAGCGTTGCGGCTATCTCGAACACCGGGGAGCTGTTTTTT. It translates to CSVAAISNTGELFF.

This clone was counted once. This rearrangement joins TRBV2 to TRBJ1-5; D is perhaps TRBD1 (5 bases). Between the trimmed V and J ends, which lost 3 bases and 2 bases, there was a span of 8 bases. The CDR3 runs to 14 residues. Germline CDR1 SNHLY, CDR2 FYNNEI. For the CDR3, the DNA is TGTGCCAGCAGTGACAGGGCTCGCAATCAGCCCCAGCATTTT. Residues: CASSDRARNQPQHF.

The chain's CDR3 is CASSQVGGVANYGYTF. CDR3 sequence (DNA): TGCGCCAGCAGCCAAGTCGGAGGGGTAGCTAACTATGGCTACACCTTC. J is TRBJ1-2 and V is TRBV4-1, with D possibly matching TRBD1 (5 bases). Trimming took off 1 base at V and 0 bases at J, with 12 bases between the two ends. The CDR3 runs to 16 residues. The germline CDR1 and CDR2 sequences are MGHRA and YSYEKL.

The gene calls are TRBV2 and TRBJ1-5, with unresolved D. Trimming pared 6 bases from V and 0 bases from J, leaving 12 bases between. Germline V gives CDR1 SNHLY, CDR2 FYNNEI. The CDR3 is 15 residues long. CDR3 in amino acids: CASSLTLHSNQPQHF. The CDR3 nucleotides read TGTGCCAGCAGCCTGACCCTCCATAGCAATCAGCCCCAGCATTTT.

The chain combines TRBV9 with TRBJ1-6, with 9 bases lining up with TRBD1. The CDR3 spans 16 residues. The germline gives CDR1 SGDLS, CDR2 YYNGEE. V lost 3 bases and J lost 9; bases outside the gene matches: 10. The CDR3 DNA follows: TGTGCCAGCAGCGCCGGGACAGGGATTCTAAGTTCACCCCTCCACTTT. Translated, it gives CASSAGTGILSSPLHF.

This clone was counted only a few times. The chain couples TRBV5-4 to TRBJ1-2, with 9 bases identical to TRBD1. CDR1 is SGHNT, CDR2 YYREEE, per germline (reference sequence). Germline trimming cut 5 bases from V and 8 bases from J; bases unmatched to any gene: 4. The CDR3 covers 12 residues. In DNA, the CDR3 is TGTGCCAGCAGTCGGGACAGGGACGGCTACACCTTC. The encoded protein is CASSRDRDGYTF.

The CDR3 DNA reads as TGTGCCAGCAGTTTAGAGGCAGTCGCAAATTCACCCCTCCACTTT. This codes for CASSLEAVANSPLHF. This chain uses TRBV27 with TRBJ1-6; the D is unclear. V was cut by 2 bases and J by 7 bases, with 12 bases left in between. The CDR3 loop spans 15 amino acids. CDR1 is MNHEY, CDR2 SMNVEV, per germline (reference sequence).

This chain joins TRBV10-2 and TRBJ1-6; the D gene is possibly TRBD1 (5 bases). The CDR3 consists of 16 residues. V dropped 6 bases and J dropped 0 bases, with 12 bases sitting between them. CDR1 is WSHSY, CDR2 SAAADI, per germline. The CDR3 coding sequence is TGCGCCAGCAGAGGTAGGGGCAGCTCCTATAATTCACCCCTCCACTTT. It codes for CASRGRGSSYNSPLHF.